The clone carrying this TCR beta chain showed up just a few times. This entry comes from a study of blood T cell repertoires in COVID-19. The length of the CDR3 is 20 residues. TCRdb's table, derived via immunoSEQ multiplex PCR, lists solely in-frame clones and lacks some. The repertoire holds about 190,000 clones, around 85% seen once, with 3.2% in the top ten. The sequenced sample consisted of PBMCs or T cells enriched from blood (not recorded which). The sequence was collected from a woman younger than 45 who had recovered from COVID-19. The V and J genes are TRBV12-2 and TRBJ2-3; the D call of TRBD2 is as the table states it, not checked on the DNA. TRBV12-2 is a pseudogene. CDR3 in DNA: TGTGCAAGTCGCTCCCTGCGGGATAGCGGGAGGGCGTTTCGAACAGATACGCAGTATTTT. It yields the protein CASRSLRDSGRAFRTDTQYF.